This is a list of T cell receptor beta chains from one sample in a study of OX40 agonist ivuxolimab in advanced cancers. Sequencing used immunoSEQ multiplex PCR; TCRdb keeps in-frame clones, though not all of them. This repertoire shows roughly 93,000 clones, just over 90% found once; its top ten account for roughly 0.5%. The material sequenced was CD4+ or CD8+ T cells sorted from blood, taken in a trial of the OX40 agonist ivuxolimab. These receptors all stem from an adult with an advanced solid tumor such as melanoma, head and neck, liver or kidney cancer. Both conserved end residues are part of each CDR3. D genes are given only for firm matches. The size field is filled for only some rows; it gives once, few, many or a size class.

v_call: TRBV27
d_call: TRBD1
clone_size: -
j_call: TRBJ1-1
cdr3_aa: CASSFEDRGRYTEAFF
cdr3_nt: TGTGCCAGCAGTTTTGAGGACAGGGGTAGGTACACTGAAGCTTTCTTT

v_call: TRBV5-4
d_call: -
clone_size: -
j_call: TRBJ1-1
cdr3_aa: CASSQQAPNTEAFF
cdr3_nt: TGTGCCAGCAGTCAACAGGCCCCGAACACTGAAGCTTTCTTT

v_call: TRBV6-1
d_call: -
clone_size: -
j_call: TRBJ2-1
cdr3_aa: CASSEETSSYNEQFF
cdr3_nt: TGTGCCAGCAGTGAAGAGACGAGCTCCTACAATGAGCAGTTCTTC

v_call: TRBV5-4
d_call: -
clone_size: -
j_call: TRBJ2-5
cdr3_aa: CASSFVGQETQYF
cdr3_nt: TGTGCCAGCAGCTTTGTCGGCCAGGAGACCCAGTACTTC

v_call: TRBV4-1
d_call: -
clone_size: -
j_call: TRBJ2-1
cdr3_aa: CASSLGLRVSEQFF
cdr3_nt: TGCGCCAGCAGCCTCGGCCTCAGGGTGAGTGAGCAGTTCTTC

v_call: TRBV18
d_call: -
clone_size: few
j_call: TRBJ1-5
cdr3_aa: CASSPGVGRGNQPQHF
cdr3_nt: TGTGCCAGCTCACCAGGTGTCGGGAGAGGCAATCAGCCCCAGCATTTT

v_call: TRBV18
d_call: -
clone_size: -
j_call: TRBJ1-1
cdr3_aa: CASSQARTGTEAFF
cdr3_nt: TGTGCCAGCTCACAGGCCCGAACCGGGACTGAAGCTTTCTTT

v_call: TRBV9
d_call: TRBD1
clone_size: -
j_call: TRBJ1-3
cdr3_aa: CASSPDRAGNTIYF
cdr3_nt: TGTGCCAGCAGCCCCGACAGGGCTGGAAACACCATATATTTT

v_call: TRBV27
d_call: -
clone_size: -
j_call: TRBJ2-4
cdr3_aa: CASRRRGAGNGENIQYF
cdr3_nt: TGTGCCAGCAGGCGTAGGGGAGCGGGTAATGGGGAAAACATTCAGTACTTC

v_call: TRBV5-4
d_call: TRBD2
clone_size: -
j_call: TRBJ2-7
cdr3_aa: CASSLRREGLHEQYF
cdr3_nt: TGTGCCAGCAGCTTGAGGCGGGAGGGCCTCCACGAGCAGTACTTC

v_call: TRBV7-2
d_call: TRBD1
clone_size: -
j_call: TRBJ2-7
cdr3_aa: CASSFDRASYEQYF
cdr3_nt: TGTGCCAGCAGCTTCGACAGGGCCTCCTACGAGCAGTACTTC

v_call: TRBV4-1
d_call: -
clone_size: -
j_call: TRBJ1-6
cdr3_aa: CASSQATGLYNSPLHF
cdr3_nt: TGCGCCAGCAGCCAGGCTACAGGGTTGTATAATTCACCCCTCCACTTT

v_call: TRBV4-1
d_call: TRBD2
clone_size: -
j_call: TRBJ2-7
cdr3_aa: CASSPSGRVREQYF
cdr3_nt: TGCGCCAGCAGCCCCTCTGGGAGGGTCCGGGAGCAGTACTTC

v_call: TRBV5-4
d_call: TRBD1
clone_size: -
j_call: TRBJ2-7
cdr3_aa: CASSLSGTALYEQYF
cdr3_nt: TGTGCCAGCAGCTTATCCGGGACAGCCCTCTACGAGCAGTACTTC

v_call: TRBV27
d_call: TRBD1
clone_size: -
j_call: TRBJ1-2
cdr3_aa: CASPDKGGWDYGYTF
cdr3_nt: TGTGCCAGCCCCGACAAAGGGGGCTGGGACTATGGCTACACCTTC

v_call: TRBV19
d_call: TRBD1
clone_size: -
j_call: TRBJ2-5
cdr3_aa: CASSIGSTGGVETQYF
cdr3_nt: TGTGCCAGTAGTATAGGGTCGACAGGGGGAGTTGAGACCCAGTACTTC

v_call: TRBV19
d_call: -
clone_size: -
j_call: TRBJ2-5
cdr3_aa: CASSIGQGGETQYF
cdr3_nt: TGTGCCAGTAGTATAGGGCAGGGGGGAGAGACCCAGTACTTC

v_call: TRBV5-4
d_call: -
clone_size: -
j_call: TRBJ2-2
cdr3_aa: CASSLAGETGELFF
cdr3_nt: TGTGCCAGCAGCTTGGCTGGTGAAACCGGGGAGCTGTTTTTT

v_call: TRBV5-7
d_call: -
clone_size: -
j_call: TRBJ2-7
cdr3_aa: CASSLRYEQYF
cdr3_nt: TGTGCCAGCAGCTTGCGGTACGAGCAGTACTTC

v_call: TRBV19
d_call: -
clone_size: -
j_call: TRBJ1-5
cdr3_aa: CASSILMDKPQHF
cdr3_nt: TGTGCCAGTAGTATATTAATGGATAAGCCCCAGCATTTT

v_call: TRBV4-2
d_call: TRBD2
clone_size: -
j_call: TRBJ2-7
cdr3_aa: CASSLPGLPYEQYF
cdr3_nt: TGTGCCAGCAGCCTTCCGGGACTACCCTACGAGCAGTACTTC

v_call: TRBV18
d_call: TRBD1
clone_size: -
j_call: TRBJ2-6
cdr3_aa: CASSPRQGGLTGANVLTF
cdr3_nt: TGTGCCAGCTCACCCCGACAGGGGGGTTTAACTGGGGCCAACGTCCTGACTTTC

v_call: TRBV5-4
d_call: TRBD2
clone_size: -
j_call: TRBJ2-1
cdr3_aa: CASTTSGRAHEQFF
cdr3_nt: TGTGCCAGCACCACTAGCGGGAGGGCCCATGAGCAGTTCTTC

v_call: TRBV7-9
d_call: TRBD1
clone_size: -
j_call: TRBJ2-7
cdr3_aa: CASSGTGSYEQYF
cdr3_nt: TGTGCCAGCTCCGGGACAGGTTCCTACGAGCAGTACTTC

v_call: TRBV7-3
d_call: -
clone_size: -
j_call: TRBJ2-1
cdr3_aa: CASSLEDTSYNEQFF
cdr3_nt: TGTGCCAGCAGCTTAGAGGATACCTCCTACAATGAGCAGTTCTTC

v_call: TRBV10-2
d_call: -
clone_size: -
j_call: TRBJ2-7
cdr3_aa: CASRLALSYEQYF
cdr3_nt: TGCGCCAGCAGACTCGCTCTCTCCTACGAGCAGTACTTC

v_call: TRBV6-1
d_call: -
clone_size: -
j_call: TRBJ2-5
cdr3_aa: CASSEARGVSQETQYF
cdr3_nt: TGTGCCAGCAGTGAAGCGAGGGGGGTTTCTCAAGAGACCCAGTACTTC

v_call: TRBV6-5
d_call: -
clone_size: -
j_call: TRBJ1-6
cdr3_aa: CASSVPVTSSPLHF
cdr3_nt: TGTGCCAGCAGTGTTCCCGTTACCAGTTCCCCCCTCCACTTT

v_call: TRBV30
d_call: -
clone_size: -
j_call: TRBJ1-2
cdr3_aa: CAWSVRGTSYGYTF
cdr3_nt: TGTGCCTGGAGTGTACGTGGGACAAGCTATGGCTACACCTTC

v_call: TRBV19
d_call: -
clone_size: -
j_call: TRBJ2-5
cdr3_aa: CASSIGPQGGETQYF
cdr3_nt: TGTGCCAGTAGTATAGGTCCACAGGGTGGGGAGACCCAGTACTTC

v_call: TRBV2
d_call: TRBD1
clone_size: -
j_call: TRBJ1-4
cdr3_aa: CASRFDRGEGHEKLFF
cdr3_nt: TGTGCCAGCAGATTCGACAGGGGCGAAGGCCATGAAAAACTGTTTTTT

v_call: TRBV6-1
d_call: -
clone_size: -
j_call: TRBJ1-2
cdr3_aa: CASTKTIQGSGGYTF
cdr3_nt: TGTGCCAGCACCAAAACAATCCAGGGGAGTGGAGGCTACACCTTC

v_call: TRBV19
d_call: -
clone_size: -
j_call: TRBJ2-5
cdr3_aa: CASRDTGAGGETQYF
cdr3_nt: TGTGCCAGTAGGGATACGGGGGCAGGGGGAGAGACCCAGTACTTC

v_call: TRBV7-2
d_call: TRBD2
clone_size: -
j_call: TRBJ2-3
cdr3_aa: CASSLSSGGSDTQYF
cdr3_nt: TGTGCCAGCAGCTTGTCTAGCGGGGGGTCAGATACGCAGTATTTT

v_call: TRBV15
d_call: TRBD1
clone_size: -
j_call: TRBJ2-7
cdr3_aa: CATSRETGTGYEQYF
cdr3_nt: TGTGCCACCAGCAGGGAAACCGGGACAGGGTACGAGCAGTACTTC

v_call: TRBV7-9
d_call: -
clone_size: -
j_call: TRBJ2-1
cdr3_aa: CASSLAGGLNEQFF
cdr3_nt: TGTGCCAGCAGCTTAGCGGGGGGCCTCAATGAGCAGTTCTTC

v_call: TRBV5-8
d_call: TRBD1
clone_size: -
j_call: TRBJ1-1
cdr3_aa: CASSKTGMWTEAFF
cdr3_nt: TGTGCCAGCAGCAAGACAGGGATGTGGACTGAAGCTTTCTTT

v_call: TRBV5-3
d_call: TRBD2
clone_size: -
j_call: TRBJ2-1
cdr3_aa: CARSLVPRGGGEQFF
cdr3_nt: TGTGCCAGAAGCTTGGTTCCGCGGGGGGGCGGTGAGCAGTTCTTC

v_call: TRBV10-1
d_call: TRBD1
clone_size: -
j_call: TRBJ2-7
cdr3_aa: CAGRDRGLDEQYF
cdr3_nt: TGCGCCGGCCGGGACAGGGGGCTGGACGAGCAGTACTTC